Following are 21 T cell receptor beta chains from one sample sequenced in a study of regulatory T cells in long-lasting Graves disease. Libraries of TCR beta came from iRepertoire HTBI primers plus Arm-PCR of CDR3 regions. TCRdb ran MiXCR on the multiplex PCR reads and lists one entry per CDR3 protein. The table lists 500,000 to 800,000 distinct CDR3 sequences, around 30% of them singletons. Time point of the sample: persistent/refractory GD, antithyroid drugs over 5 years with positive TRAb. Making the TCR library involved RNA that had been extracted from PBMCs. This material consisted of peripheral blood mononuclear cells (PBMCs), taken when the disease was refractory, from a patient treated with antithyroid drugs. The receptors come from a female donor with Graves disease.

Many counts were recorded for this clonotype. At one end, the junction sequence differs from germline, possibly due to a read error. This sequence joins TRBV5-1 and TRBJ1-1, with a tentative D call TRBD1 (6 bases). This CDR3 has 14 amino acids. In germline, CDR1 is SGHRS, CDR2 YFSETQ. The CDR3 reads CASSDGQMNTEAFF. The CDR3 DNA follows: TGTGCCAGCAGTGATGGACAGATGAACACTGAAGCTTTCTTT.

There are a few counts of this clonotype. DNA for the CDR3: TGTGCCAGCAGCTTAGTAGCTAGCGGCCAAGAGACCCAGTACTTC. Amino acid sequence: CASSLVASGQETQYF. This chain joins TRBV7-6 and TRBJ2-5, with TRBD2 matching 7 bases. The trim removed 1 base at V and 1 base at J, leaving 3 bases unmatched. CDR3 length equals 15 residues. Germline loops: CDR1 SGHVS, CDR2 FNYEAQ. Combining the CDR3 with reference TRBV7-6 and TRBJ2-5 gives the whole variable domain GAGVSQSPRYKVTKRGQDVALRCDPISGHVSLYWYRQALGQGPEFLTYFNYEAQQDKSGLPNDRFSAERPEGSISTLTIQRTEQRDSAMYRCASSLVASGQETQYFGPGTRLLVL.

Concerning this clonotype itself: A single base separates this from a much larger clone, so it may be a read error. This chain joins TRBV28 and TRBJ1-4, with 7 bases that match TRBD1. The CDR3 spans 15 residues. CDR1 is MDHEN and CDR2 is SYDVKM in the germline V gene. This CDR3 reads CASSPNRGINEELFF. DNA of the CDR3: TGTGCCAGCAGTCCTAACAGGGGCATTAATGAAGAACTGTTTTTT. The full variable domain, completed using reference TRBV28 and TRBJ1-4, is DVKVTQSSRYLVKRTGEKVFLECVQDMDHENMFWYRQDPGLGLRLIYFSYDVKMKEKGDIPEGYSVSREKKERFSLILESASTNQTSMYLCASSPNRGINEELFFGSGTQLSVL.

The J gene is TRBJ1-1, the V gene TRBV27; D may be TRBD1 (5 bases). Germline V gene data show CDR1 as MNHEY and CDR2 as SMNVEV (reference sequence). V was shortened by 4 bases and J by 2 bases, with 11 bases between the two germline ends. This CDR3 has 14 residues. DNA for the CDR3: TGTGCCAGCAGTTATGGGACGGAAAACACTGAAGCTTTCTTT. As protein: CASSYGTENTEAFF.

V is TRBV4-1 and J is TRBJ1-2; D gene uncertain. The V gene lost 4 bases and the J gene lost 4 bases, with 25 bases spanning the gap. The CDR3 runs 18 residues. Germline V gives CDR1 MGHRA, CDR2 YSYEKL. In DNA form, the CDR3 reads TGCGCCAGCAGCCCCGACTCCAGCGGCCTCCACGGTAGCTATGGCTACACCTTC. Its translation is CASSPDSSGLHGSYGYTF.

This clonotype appeared a few times. The V gene is TRBV29-1, the J gene TRBJ2-1; D perhaps matches TRBD2 (5 bases). V gave up 6 bases and J gave up 2 bases, with 20 bases separating them. This CDR3 comprises 16 residues. Germline CDR1 SQVTM, CDR2 ANQGSEA. CDR3 sequence (DNA): TGCAGCGTAGCCGTCGGCGCGGGCGCGACCTACAATGAGCAGTTCTTC. It translates to CSVAVGAGATYNEQFF.

This clonotype occurred many times. At one boundary the junction diverges from the germline segment, which might be a read error. The rearrangement joins TRBV5-1 to TRBJ1-1; possibly TRBD1 for D (5 bases). There are 13 residues in the CDR3. The germline V gene has CDR1 SGHRS and CDR2 YFSETQ. The CDR3 sequence: CASSSREDTEAFF. CDR3 sequence (DNA): TGTGCCAGCAGTTCCAGGGAGGACACTGAAGCTTTCTTT.

This clonotype was observed a few times. The V and J genes are TRBV20-1 and TRBJ2-1; 7 bases are shared with TRBD2. The J call is in doubt because the DNA end fits TRBJ2-5 better. The CDR3 extends over 12 amino acids. Germline-derived CDR1 and CDR2 are DFQATT and SNEGSKA (reference sequence). CDR3 region: CSGVWREMAQYF. Written as DNA, the CDR3 is TGCAGTGGGGTTTGGCGGGAGATGGCCCAGTACTTC.

In its sample, this clonotype was seen a few times. The CDR3 nucleotides are TGTGCCTGGAGTGTACGGACAGGGGCAGGCTACGAGCAGTACTTC. Translated, it gives CAWSVRTGAGYEQYF. The J gene is TRBJ2-7, the V gene TRBV30; 9 nucleotides match TRBD1. This CDR3 is 15 amino acids long. After removal of 0 bases from V and 3 bases from J, the junction contained 6 bases not matched to a gene. The V gene's germline CDR1 is GTSNPN and CDR2 SVGIG (reference sequence).

There are a few counts of this clonotype. The chain joins TRBV6-9 to TRBJ2-5; 13 nucleotides agree with TRBD2. In germline, CDR1 is MNHGY, CDR2 SVAAGI. V shed 3 bases, J shed 7 bases, and the junction held 14 bases outside the gene matches. CDR3 length: 18 residues. The CDR3 is CASSYSVVGTSGRGTQYF. The DNA for the CDR3 is TGTGCCAGCAGTTACTCCGTTGTTGGAACTAGCGGGAGGGGGACCCAGTACTTC.

The table lists this clonotype with a few counts. This chain joins TRBV15 and TRBJ1-6, with 7 bases aligning to TRBD1. The CDR3 runs 17 residues. The V gene end was trimmed by 1 base and the J gene end by 4 bases; junction bases not matched to a gene: 7. The germline V gene encodes CDR1 LNHNV and CDR2 YYDKDF (reference sequence). CDR3 residues: CATSRVTGARYNSPLHF. The CDR3 DNA reads as TGTGCCACCAGCAGAGTTACAGGGGCTAGATATAATTCACCCCTCCACTTT. Variable domain in full (rest from reference TRBV15 and TRBJ1-6): DAMVIQNPRYQVTQFGKPVTLSCSQTLNHNVMYWYQQKSSQAPKLLFHYYDKDFNNEADTPDNFQSRRPNTSFCFLDIRSPGLGDTAMYLCATSRVTGARYNSPLHFGNGTRLTVT.

Note on this clonotype: The junction departs from germline at one end; a sequencing error may be responsible. V gene TRBV3-1 combines with J gene TRBJ2-7; 9 nucleotides match TRBD2. CDR1 is LGHDT and CDR2 is YNNKEL in the germline V gene (reference sequence). The length of the CDR3 is 14 residues. The CDR3: CASSRAGGVYGQYF. DNA for the CDR3: TGTGCCAGCAGCCGCGCGGGGGGGGTCTACGGGCAGTACTTC.

In its sample, this clonotype was seen many times. Here the CDR3 DNA reads TGTGCCAGCAGTCATAGCAATCAGCCCCAGCATTTT. Protein: CASSHSNQPQHF. The chain links TRBV27 to TRBJ1-5, with unresolved D. Trimming removed 5 bases from V and 0 bases from J, with 2 bases in between. The CDR3 is 12 residues long. Germline V CDR1 and CDR2: MNHEY, SMNVEV (reference sequence).

The sample holds a few counts of this clonotype. The chain carries TRBV5-1 and TRBJ1-6; 9 nucleotides line up with TRBD1. J was trimmed by 0 bases and V by 3 bases; bases with no gene match: 1. The CDR3 extends over 16 amino acids. From germline, CDR1 is SGHRS and CDR2 YFSETQ. CDR3 DNA: TGCGCCAGCAGCTCGACAGGGGGCTCCTATAATTCACCCCTCCACTTT. Encoded protein: CASSSTGGSYNSPLHF.

This clonotype appeared once. The rearrangement joins TRBV6-5 to TRBJ1-2, with unresolved D. Between the trimmed V and J ends, which lost 0 bases and 8 bases, there was a span of 7 bases. Per the germline V gene, CDR1 is MNHEY and CDR2 is SVGAGI. This CDR3 comprises 12 residues. The CDR3 reads CASSYSREGYTF. For the CDR3, the DNA is TGTGCCAGCAGTTACTCGAGGGAGGGCTACACCTTC.

The chain links TRBV3-1 to TRBJ1-2; a weak D match, TRBD1 (6 bases). This CDR3 is 15 amino acids long. Germline V gene lookup returns CDR1 LGHDT and CDR2 YNNKEL (reference sequence). V lost 4 bases and J 0 bases, leaving 12 bases between the germline ends. The chain's CDR3 is CASSPTRTANYGYTF. DNA for the CDR3: TGTGCCAGCAGCCCCACACGGACAGCTAACTATGGCTACACCTTC.

CDR3 loop: CSALGFQYEQYF. The CDR3 DNA reads as TGCAGTGCACTTGGGTTTCAGTACGAGCAGTACTTC. The rearrangement links TRBV20-1 to TRBJ2-7; no definite D call. V lost 6 bases to trimming and J lost 4 bases, with 13 bases between them. Germline lookup yields CDR1 DFQATT and CDR2 SNEGSKA (reference sequence). This CDR3 contains 12 residues.

This clonotype has a handful of counts. The chain is built from TRBV10-3 and TRBJ1-6; 8 bases are shared with TRBD1. The V segment lost 6 bases and the J segment 9 bases; nucleotides outside the gene matches: 7. This CDR3 has 14 residues. The germline CDR1 and CDR2 sequences are ENHRY and SYGVKD. The CDR3 region is CAISPGTGASPLHF. The DNA for the CDR3 is TGTGCCATCAGCCCCGGGACAGGAGCTTCACCCCTCCACTTT.

The chain carries TRBV15 and TRBJ2-1; no reliable D call. Germline V lookup: CDR1 LNHNV, CDR2 YYDKDF (reference sequence). The CDR3 is made up of 12 amino acids. The V and J ends lost 3 bases and 8 bases respectively, with 8 bases between them. The CDR3 DNA reads TGTGCCACCAGCAGTGGCTCATATGAGCAGTTCTTC. This translates into CATSSGSYEQFF.

This clonotype was recorded a few times. The gene calls are TRBV10-3 and TRBJ2-7, with TRBD2 as a possible D gene (6 bases). Germline V gene data show CDR1 as ENHRY and CDR2 as SYGVKD. This CDR3 comprises 13 residues. V was clipped by 7 bases and J by 6 bases, with 16 bases between them. For the CDR3, the DNA is TGTGCCATCATTGTTGCACTAGCCTCCGAGCAGTACTTC. It codes for CAIIVALASEQYF.

In this sample, this clonotype turned up a few times. This chain uses TRBV12-3 or TRBV12-4 with TRBJ1-5; 9 bases align to TRBD1. The CDR3 runs 15 residues. Trimming removed 8 bases from V and 0 bases from J; junction bases left unmatched: 5. CDR3 bases: TGTGCCAGCGCCGGGACAGGGAATAGCAATCAGCCCCAGCATTTT. Its translation: CASAGTGNSNQPQHF.